The clone carrying this TCR beta chain was seen more than once but under ten times. Trimming left V 3 bases short and J 6 bases short, with 11 bases between. This CDR3 region has 13 residues. Unique molecular identifiers featured in how the TCRbeta library was prepared. TCRdb used MiXCR to reprocess the PCR reads, holding one entry per CDR3 protein. The data hold 200,000 to 300,000 distinct CDR3 sequences, with around 12% observed a single time. The sample belongs to a study of T-cell reconstitution after alpha-beta-depleted transplantation in children. The TCR sequence derives from a human donor who donated a stem cell graft to a child with acute lymphoblastic leukemia. The rearrangement joins TRBV12-3 or TRBV12-4 to TRBJ1-2; D is perhaps TRBD1 (5 bases). The source was PBMCs from the stem cell graft donor, collected from the stem cell graft. The chain's CDR3 is CASSFEGINGYTF. Written as DNA, the CDR3 is TGTGCCAGCAGTTTTGAGGGGATAAATGGCTACACCTTC.